What follows are 10 T cell receptor beta chains derived from one specimen sequenced in a study of a mutant IDH1 vaccine in newly diagnosed glioma. Using immunoSEQ multiplex PCR, the repertoire was profiled, and TCRdb retains in-frame clones only, with some absent. The repertoire holds about 67,000 clones, with 65% to 85% as singletons. Time point denoted: baseline, week 1 (first vaccination visit). Treatment denoted: pre-vaccination baseline after standard-of-care therapy. Sequenced material: peripheral blood mononuclear cells (PBMCs), taken from a glioma patient treated with radiotherapy, temozolomide or both. The receptors were sampled from a woman aged 18-29 years with glioma. Some clones in this sample may be carry-over from other donors' samples.

The chain is built from TRBV7-3 and TRBJ2-2; 8 bases align to TRBD1. Germline V gives CDR1 SGHTA, CDR2 FQGTGA. V was clipped by 5 bases and J by 5 bases; unmatched bases: 7. The CDR3 totals 15 residues. CDR3 sequence reads: CASSATGARTGELFF. CDR3 DNA: TGTGCCAGCAGCGCGACAGGGGCGAGAACCGGGGAGCTGTTTTTT.

V usage is TRBV6-1 and J usage is TRBJ2-7; D not resolved. Trimming left V 3 bases short and J 3 bases short, with 6 bases between. The germline V gene encodes CDR1 MNHNS and CDR2 SASEGT. CDR3 size: 12 residues. Written as DNA, the CDR3 is TGTGCCAGCAGTGAGTCAAACTACGAGCAGTACTTC. Amino acid sequence: CASSESNYEQYF.

V and J are TRBV30 and TRBJ1-1; a possible D gene is TRBD1 (6 bases). Germline V lookup: CDR1 GTSNPN, CDR2 SVGIG (reference sequence). The CDR3 has 12 amino acids. Trimming took 3 bases from V and 8 from J, leaving 13 bases between them. The CDR3 DNA sequence: TGTGCCTGGAGGGACAGACGTTTGGAAGCTTTCTTT. The encoded protein is CAWRDRRLEAFF.

The gene calls are TRBV27 and TRBJ1-5; a possible D gene is TRBD1 (6 bases). Germline-derived CDR1 and CDR2 are MNHEY and SMNVEV (reference sequence). This CDR3 has 12 amino acids. V lost 6 bases to trimming and J lost 5 bases, with 8 bases between them. CDR3 nucleotide sequence: TGTGCCAGCAGCACAGGGCATCAGCCCCAGCATTTT. Translation: CASSTGHQPQHF.

This chain links TRBV5-1 with TRBJ1-1; D remains ambiguous. Germline V CDR1 and CDR2: SGHRS, YFSETQ. V gave up 4 bases and J gave up 4 bases, with 14 bases separating them. The CDR3 totals 14 residues. CDR3 coding DNA: TGCGCCAGCAGCGAAAGGGTAGGCGGCACTGAAGCTTTCTTT. Translating it yields CASSERVGGTEAFF.

J is TRBJ2-7 and V is TRBV7-8, with D unclear. Germline CDR1 and CDR2: SGHVS and FQNEAQ. This CDR3 spans 15 amino acids. V was clipped by 4 bases and J by 3 bases, with 16 bases between them. Written as DNA, the CDR3 is TGTGCCAGCAGCTCCCCCCGTAACAAGATCTACGAGCAGTACTTC. This translates into CASSSPRNKIYEQYF.

The chain employs TRBV14 and TRBJ2-1; the D gene could be TRBD1 or TRBD2 (5 bases each). There are 15 residues in the CDR3. Germline V gene lookup returns CDR1 SGHDN and CDR2 FVKESK. With 1 base removed from V and 8 bases from J, the gap between germline ends came to 15 bases. The CDR3 is CASSQGQWRLDEQFF. CDR3 DNA: TGTGCCAGCAGCCAAGGACAGTGGAGGTTGGATGAGCAGTTCTTC. The whole variable domain, remainder taken from reference TRBV14 and TRBJ2-1, is EAGVTQFPSHSVIEKGQTVTLRCDPISGHDNLYWYRRVMGKEIKFLLHFVKESKQDESGMPNNRFLAERTGGTYSTLKVQPAELEDSGVYFCASSQGQWRLDEQFFGPGTRLTVL.

J is TRBJ2-5 and V is TRBV7-6; 10 bases are a match to TRBD1. V trimming: 6 bases; J trimming: 5 bases; junction bases outside the gene matches: 9. CDR1 and CDR2 from the germline V gene are SGHVS and FNYEAQ. The CDR3 covers 15 residues. CDR3 coding DNA: TGTGCCAGCAGATCGCCGGGACAGGGGTTCGAGACCCAGTACTTC. Translated: CASRSPGQGFETQYF.

This chain joins TRBV6-5 and TRBJ2-5, with 12 positions matching TRBD2. Germline trimming cut 5 bases from V and 5 bases from J; bases unmatched to any gene: 6. The CDR3 length is 15 residues. The germline gives CDR1 MNHEY, CDR2 SVGAGI. The DNA for the CDR3 is TGTGCCAGCAGTAACCCGACTAGCGGGAGTGAGACCCAGTACTTC. It is translated as CASSNPTSGSETQYF.

This sequence joins TRBV5-1 and TRBJ2-1; 10 bases align to TRBD2. The germline gives CDR1 SGHRS, CDR2 YFSETQ. This CDR3 is 16 amino acids long. Trimming took 0 bases from V and 6 from J; bases not matched to a gene: 6. The CDR3 nucleotides read TGCGCCAGCAGCTTGGCCCTAGCGGGAGTCGCCAATGAGCAGTTCTTC. Translation gives CASSLALAGVANEQFF.